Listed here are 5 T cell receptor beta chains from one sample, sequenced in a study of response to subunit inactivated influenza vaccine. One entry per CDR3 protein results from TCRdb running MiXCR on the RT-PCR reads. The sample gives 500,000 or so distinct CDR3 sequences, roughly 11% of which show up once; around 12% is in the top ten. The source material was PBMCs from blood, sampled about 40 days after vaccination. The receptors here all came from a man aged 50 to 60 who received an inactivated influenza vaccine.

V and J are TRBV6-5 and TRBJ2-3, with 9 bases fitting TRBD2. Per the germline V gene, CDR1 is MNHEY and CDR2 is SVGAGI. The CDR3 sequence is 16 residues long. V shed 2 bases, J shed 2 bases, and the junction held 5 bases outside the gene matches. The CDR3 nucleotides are TGTGCCAGCAGTTACGGGACTAGCTTGTACACAGATACGCAGTATTTT. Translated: CASSYGTSLYTDTQYF.

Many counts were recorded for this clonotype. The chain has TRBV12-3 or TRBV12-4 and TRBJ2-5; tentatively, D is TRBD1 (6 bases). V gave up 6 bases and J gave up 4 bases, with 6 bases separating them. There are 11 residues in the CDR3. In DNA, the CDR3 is TGTGCCAGCAGCAGGGGAGAGACCCAGTACTTC. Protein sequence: CASSRGETQYF.

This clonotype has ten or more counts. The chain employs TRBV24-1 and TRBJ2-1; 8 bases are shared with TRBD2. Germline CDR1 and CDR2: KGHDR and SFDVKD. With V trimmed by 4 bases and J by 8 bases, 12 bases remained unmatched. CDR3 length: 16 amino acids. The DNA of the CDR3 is TGTGCCACCAGTGACCTAAGCGGGAGAAGATCCCATGAGCAGTTCTTC. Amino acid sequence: CATSDLSGRRSHEQFF.

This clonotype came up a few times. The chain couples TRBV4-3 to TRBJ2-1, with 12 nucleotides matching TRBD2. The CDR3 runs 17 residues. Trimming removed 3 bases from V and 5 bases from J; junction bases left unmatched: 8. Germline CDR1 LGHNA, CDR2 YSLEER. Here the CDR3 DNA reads TGCGCCAGCAGCCAGTATACTAGCGGGAGGTTCGACAATGAGCAGTTCTTC. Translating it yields CASSQYTSGRFDNEQFF.

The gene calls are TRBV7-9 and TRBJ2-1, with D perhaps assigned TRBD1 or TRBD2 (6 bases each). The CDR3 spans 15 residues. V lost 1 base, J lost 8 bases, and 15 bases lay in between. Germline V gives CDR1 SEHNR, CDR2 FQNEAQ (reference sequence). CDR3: CASSLEAGGSDEQFF. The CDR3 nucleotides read TGTGCCAGCAGCTTAGAGGCCGGGGGCAGCGATGAGCAGTTCTTC.